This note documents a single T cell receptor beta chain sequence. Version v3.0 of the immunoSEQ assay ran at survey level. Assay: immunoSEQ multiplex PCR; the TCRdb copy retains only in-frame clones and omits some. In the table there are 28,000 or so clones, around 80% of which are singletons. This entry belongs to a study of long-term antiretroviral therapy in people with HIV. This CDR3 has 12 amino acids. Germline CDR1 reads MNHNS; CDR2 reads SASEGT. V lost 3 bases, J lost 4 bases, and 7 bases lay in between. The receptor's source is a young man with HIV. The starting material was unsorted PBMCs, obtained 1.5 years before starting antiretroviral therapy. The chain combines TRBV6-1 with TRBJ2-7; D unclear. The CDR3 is CASSDLRYEQYF. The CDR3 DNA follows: TGTGCCAGCAGTGATCTCCGGTACGAGCAGTACTTC.